This is a list of T cell receptor beta chains from one sample in a study of Tregs in tolerant kidney transplant recipients. The protocol was immunoSEQ multiplex PCR, while the TCRdb copy is restricted to in-frame clones and leaves out a portion. This table has some 55,000 clones, over 75% appearing once. The sample consisted of Tregs from blood, taken before the transplant. Receptors were obtained from a human donor who received a combined kidney and bone marrow transplant. CDR3s include the opening cysteine and the closing phenylalanine or tryptophan. D genes are given only for firm matches. Where a row states a size, it is once, few, many or the class of an expanded clone; other rows omit it.

CDR3nt: TGTGCCAGCAGTGAGGGGGGACTGGGTGAAAAACTGTTTTTT; CDR3aa: CASSEGGLGEKLFF; j_gene: TRBJ1-4; v_gene: TRBV6-1; abundance: once; d_gene: NA
CDR3nt: TGTGCCAGCAGCTTTTCTGACTGGCCAAGCACAGATACGCAGTATTTT; CDR3aa: CASSFSDWPSTDTQYF; j_gene: TRBJ2-3; v_gene: TRBV5-5; abundance: NA; d_gene: NA
CDR3nt: TGTGCCAGCAGCTTAAGACAGGCCTATAATTCACCCCTCCACTTT; CDR3aa: CASSLRQAYNSPLHF; j_gene: TRBJ1-6; v_gene: TRBV5-4; abundance: NA; d_gene: NA
CDR3nt: TGCGCCAGCAGCTTGGCCCAGAACACCGGGGAGCTGTTTTTT; CDR3aa: CASSLAQNTGELFF; j_gene: TRBJ2-2; v_gene: TRBV5-1; abundance: NA; d_gene: NA
CDR3nt: TGTGCCAGCAGTTTTAACTCCCCAACGACAGGGTGGGATCAGCCCCAGCATTTT; CDR3aa: CASSFNSPTTGWDQPQHF; j_gene: TRBJ1-5; v_gene: TRBV28; abundance: few; d_gene: TRBD1
CDR3nt: TGTGCCAGCAAATCTAGCAATCAGCCCCAGCATTTT; CDR3aa: CASKSSNQPQHF; j_gene: TRBJ1-5; v_gene: TRBV6-1; abundance: once; d_gene: NA
CDR3nt: TGCGCCAGCAGCCAAGAGAAGGCCTTCTCTGGGGGTGGCTACACCTTC; CDR3aa: CASSQEKAFSGGGYTF; j_gene: TRBJ1-2; v_gene: TRBV4-1; abundance: once; d_gene: NA
CDR3nt: TGTGCCAGTAGCCGGTGGGGAGAGACCCAGTACTTC; CDR3aa: CASSRWGETQYF; j_gene: TRBJ2-5; v_gene: TRBV19; abundance: NA; d_gene: NA
CDR3nt: TGTGCCAGCAGTTTAAGGGGGCGGGGGCCCGCCTACGAGCAGTACTTC; CDR3aa: CASSLRGRGPAYEQYF; j_gene: TRBJ2-7; v_gene: TRBV27; abundance: once; d_gene: NA
CDR3nt: TGTGCCAGCTCACCGCGTAGGTCCTACGAGCAGTACTTC; CDR3aa: CASSPRRSYEQYF; j_gene: TRBJ2-7; v_gene: TRBV18; abundance: NA; d_gene: NA
CDR3nt: TGTGCCAGCAGCGTAAGGACAAATCAGCCCCAGCATTTT; CDR3aa: CASSVRTNQPQHF; j_gene: TRBJ1-5; v_gene: TRBV7-2; abundance: NA; d_gene: NA
CDR3nt: TGCGCCAGCAGCGTAGGACCTCGAGGAGATACGCAGTATTTT; CDR3aa: CASSVGPRGDTQYF; j_gene: TRBJ2-3; v_gene: TRBV5-1; abundance: NA; d_gene: NA
CDR3nt: TGTGCCAGCCGCCGGGACGGAGCCTACGAGCAGTACTTC; CDR3aa: CASRRDGAYEQYF; j_gene: TRBJ2-7; v_gene: TRBV7-2; abundance: NA; d_gene: NA
CDR3nt: TGTGCCAGCAGGGGGACTAGCGGTTCCTACGAGCAGTACTTC; CDR3aa: CASRGTSGSYEQYF; j_gene: TRBJ2-7; v_gene: TRBV6-5; abundance: NA; d_gene: TRBD2